The source of this TCR beta chain is a study of blood T cell repertoires in COVID-19. Overall study context: Samples representing acute and convalescent COVID-19 were sourced from the United States, Italy and Spain. In each case, the material was cDNA or gDNA derived from T cells, B-cell-depleted T cells, or PBMCs.

CDR3 length: 17 residues. Germline V gene sequence: CDR1 MNHEY, CDR2 SMNVEV (reference sequence). The J segment lost 0 bases and the V segment lost 5 bases, leaving 7 bases of the junction unmatched. In Seattle, patients joined the study during active infection and were tracked longitudinally. This clone has only one observation. Original analysis: Estimation of nucleated cell counts relied on the amplification of reference gene primers. The data were produced by immunoSEQ multiplex PCR, yet TCRdb's version contains in-frame clones alone and is incomplete. V, J and clone size are taken as reported in that table, and D and trimming were inferred from the DNA itself. This sample has some 350,000 clones, with 89% found just once.

This clonotype originated in a woman in her 30s with COVID-19, enrolled during active disease. The rearrangement links TRBV27 to TRBJ1-4; 9 bases agree with TRBD1. Sequencing input: peripheral blood. CDR3 DNA sequence: TGTGCCAGCAGTCCCAGGACAGGGGTGACAACTAATGAAAAACTGTTTTTT. Translated, it gives CASSPRTGVTTNEKLFF.